These 18 T cell receptor beta chains share one sample of origin, sequenced in a study of T cell repertoires in cytomegalovirus infection (dated 2019 in TCRdb). Sequencer: Illumina HiSeq 1500. The public reads were run again by TCRdb, first through fastp at Q25 and then through MiXCR, and only productive beta chains were kept. CDR3 protein duplicates are merged, each entry listing the most common genes and DNA. This sample lists approximately 140,000 distinct CDR3 sequences; under 8.5% were detected once. The biggest ten clones account for around 17% of the sample. Sequenced material: PBMCs. The receptors were gathered from a human donor in good health (CMV status not recorded). Some clones in this sample may be carry-over from other donors' samples.

The CDR3 region is CASSYLAGSYNEQFF. CDR3 coding DNA: TGTGCCAGCAGTTACCTAGCGGGGAGCTACAATGAGCAGTTCTTC. This chain uses TRBV6-2 or TRBV6-3 with TRBJ2-1; 9 bases match TRBD2. CDR1 is MNHEY, CDR2 SVGEGT, per germline. V dropped 2 bases and J dropped 3; count of bases not matched to a gene: 2. This CDR3 region has 15 residues.

This clonotype was detected many times. V gene TRBV7-2 combines with J gene TRBJ1-4, with D possibly TRBD1 on 5 matching bases. CDR3 length: 14 residues. Germline values: CDR1 SGHTA, CDR2 FQGNSA. V was pared by 1 base and J by 7 bases, with 10 bases between. The DNA of the CDR3 is TGTGCCAGCAGCTTAGGGGGCGCGGGTGAAAAACTGTTTTTT. Translating gives CASSLGGAGEKLFF.

This clonotype was detected many times. V usage is TRBV19 and J usage is TRBJ2-1; TRBD2 matches 8 bases. CDR1 and CDR2 (germline): LNHDA, SQIVND (reference sequence). Losses at the gene ends were 3 bases for V and 4 bases for J; bases not matched to a gene: 2. The CDR3 loop spans 14 amino acids. Here the CDR3 DNA reads TGTGCCAGTAGTATCACTAGCGGATACAATGAGCAGTTCTTC. This encodes CASSITSGYNEQFF.

This clonotype was found a few times. V and J are TRBV12-3 or TRBV12-4 and TRBJ2-2; TRBD2 matches 8 bases. The CDR3 has 15 amino acids. V shed 3 bases, J shed 6 bases, and the junction held 6 bases outside the gene matches. The CDR3 spells CASSLGLVGAGELFF. The CDR3 DNA reads as TGTGCCAGCAGTTTGGGACTAGTTGGGGCCGGGGAGCTGTTTTTT.

This clonotype occurred many times. This chain uses TRBV4-1 with TRBJ2-1; 8 bases are shared with TRBD2. Germline V CDR1 and CDR2: MGHRA, YSYEKL. Trimming at V came to 5 bases and at J to 4 bases, leaving 7 bases not matched to a gene. This CDR3 comprises 15 residues. CDR3 in amino acids: CASSKTGTSYNEQFF. The CDR3 DNA reads as TGCGCCAGCAGCAAAACCGGGACTAGTTACAATGAGCAGTTCTTC.

This clonotype was seen only a few times. The chain combines TRBV5-6 with TRBJ1-2; D gene ambiguous. Between the trimmed V and J ends, which lost 4 bases and 10 bases, there was a span of 17 bases. The germline V gene encodes CDR1 SGHDT and CDR2 YYEEEE. The CDR3 spans 13 residues. CDR3 nucleotide sequence: TGTGCCAGCAGCCCCGACCGCTACGGGTACTACACCTTC. As protein: CASSPDRYGYYTF.

This clonotype has only a few counts. The chain employs TRBV12-5 and TRBJ1-1; the D gene is possibly TRBD1 (5 bases). CDR1 LGHNT and CDR2 FRNRAP come from the germline V gene. Deletions cut 7 bases from V and 6 bases from J, with 12 bases between. The CDR3 loop spans 12 amino acids. In nucleotides, the CDR3 is TGTGCTAGTGAGGGGAAACTGGCTGAAGCTTTCTTT. Translating gives CASEGKLAEAFF.

This clonotype was observed a handful of times. The rearrangement uses TRBV20-1 and TRBJ1-1; the D is unclear. From germline, CDR1 is DFQATT and CDR2 SNEGSKA (reference sequence). This CDR3 is built from 13 residues. The CDR3 loop reads CSPQVPLNTEAFF. The DNA for the CDR3 is TGCAGCCCGCAGGTGCCCCTGAACACTGAAGCTTTCTTT.

This clonotype was counted at least ten times. The chain couples TRBV6-6 to TRBJ2-7; possible D gene TRBD2, 6 bases. Germline lookup yields CDR1 MNHNY and CDR2 SVGAGI (reference sequence). With 6 bases removed from V and 2 bases from J, the gap between germline ends came to 11 bases. The CDR3 consists of 13 residues. The CDR3 region has the DNA TGTGCCAGCAGCTTTGGGGAGGCCTACGAGCAGTACTTC. Translated, it gives CASSFGEAYEQYF.

This clonotype occurred many times. The chain carries TRBV29-1 and TRBJ1-4; D might be TRBD1 (6 bases). Germline values: CDR1 SQVTM, CDR2 ANQGSEA. The V gene lost 3 bases and the J gene lost 7 bases, with 18 bases spanning the gap. CDR3 length: 15 residues. This CDR3 reads CSVDGQGQIGEKLFF. Here the CDR3 DNA reads TGCAGCGTTGATGGGCAGGGGCAAATCGGTGAAAAACTGTTTTTT.

This clonotype was observed many times. The V and J genes are TRBV20-1 and TRBJ2-7; D is possibly TRBD2 (5 bases). Germline loops: CDR1 DFQATT, CDR2 SNEGSKA (reference sequence). Between the trimmed V and J ends, which lost 4 bases and 2 bases, there was a span of 18 bases. This CDR3 region has 15 residues. CDR3: CSAIPGNAPTYEQYF. CDR3 DNA sequence: TGCAGTGCTATCCCGGGAAACGCCCCCACCTACGAGCAGTACTTC.

This clonotype was recorded a few times. V is TRBV5-5 and J is TRBJ1-4; 7 nucleotides align to TRBD1. CDR3 length: 16 residues. Germline V gene data show CDR1 as SGHKS and CDR2 as YYEKEE (reference sequence). The trim removed 4 bases at V and 2 bases at J, leaving 8 bases unmatched. This CDR3 is CASSIRTQGTNEKLFF. CDR3 nucleotides: TGTGCCAGCAGCATCCGAACACAGGGGACTAATGAAAAACTGTTTTTT.

This clonotype was recorded at least ten times. The rearrangement joins TRBV7-2 to TRBJ2-1; weak D call: TRBD2 (6 bases). The ends were cut back, 8 bases at V and 4 bases at J, with 9 bases in the middle. From germline, CDR1 is SGHTA and CDR2 FQGNSA. This CDR3 region has 12 residues. The CDR3 sequence: CASGTPYNEQFF. CDR3 DNA: TGTGCCAGCGGGACTCCGTACAATGAGCAGTTCTTC.

This clonotype was seen at least ten times. The chain recombines TRBV10-3 with TRBJ2-3, with 10 positions matching TRBD2. The CDR3 runs 15 residues. Germline CDR1 ENHRY, CDR2 SYGVKD. The junction had 6 bases not matched to a gene; V was cut back by 6 bases and J by 3 bases. The CDR3: CAIRASGGGTDTQYF. The CDR3 bases are TGTGCCATCAGGGCTAGCGGGGGTGGGACAGATACGCAGTATTTT.

This clonotype was detected many times. The chain links TRBV29-1 to TRBJ2-7; a weak D match, TRBD2 (5 bases). Germline assignment: CDR1 SQVTM and CDR2 ANQGSEA. This CDR3 has 13 amino acids. Trimming cost V 4 bases and J 7 bases, with 17 bases left between them. The CDR3 coding sequence is TGCAGCGTTGGGTATGCCAGCTCGGGGGAGCAGTACTTC. This encodes CSVGYASSGEQYF.

This clonotype was counted ten times or more. The chain carries TRBV7-9 and TRBJ2-3; maybe TRBD2 (5 bases). CDR3 length equals 18 residues. Per germline, CDR1 SEHNR and CDR2 FQNEAQ (reference sequence). The V and J ends lost 3 bases and 2 bases respectively, with 21 bases between them. CDR3 nucleotide sequence: TGTGCCAGCAGCTTCGACAAACACAAGGACTTAACCACAGATACGCAGTATTTT. Translating it yields CASSFDKHKDLTTDTQYF. Based on the CDR3 plus reference TRBV7-9 and TRBJ2-3, the full variable domain is DTGVSQNPRHKITKRGQNVTFRCDPISEHNRLYWYRQTLGQGPEFLTYFQNEAQLEKSRLLSDRFSAERPKGSFSTLEIQRTEQGDSAMYLCASSFDKHKDLTTDTQYFGPGTRLTVL.

In its sample, this clonotype was seen a few times. J is TRBJ2-7 and V is TRBV11-1; 9 bases are a match to TRBD1. Per the germline V gene, CDR1 is SGHAT and CDR2 is FQDESV (reference sequence). Trimming took 5 bases from V and 6 from J; bases not matched to a gene: 8. CDR3 length equals 14 residues. Here the CDR3 DNA reads TGTGCCAGCAGCCAAGGACAGGGGACAGGCGAGCAGTACTTC. It translates to CASSQGQGTGEQYF.

This clonotype appeared many times. V and J are TRBV7-8 and TRBJ2-5; no clear D. V was cut by 0 bases and J by 2 bases, with 16 bases left in between. Germline CDR1 is SGHVS and CDR2 is FQNEAQ. The CDR3 sequence is 17 residues long. CDR3 amino acids: CASSLAAGRNLQETQYF. The CDR3, as DNA: TGTGCCAGCAGCTTAGCGGCCGGACGGAATCTACAAGAGACCCAGTACTTC.